This is a list of T cell receptor beta chains from one sample in a study of blood T cell repertoires in COVID-19. Data came from immunoSEQ multiplex PCR; TCRdb stores just in-frame clones and leaves some out. The sample includes roughly 40,000 clones, 86% seen only once; the top ten take approximately 19%. The sequenced material came from peripheral blood. The receptors here all came from a man aged 50 to 59 in a cohort sampled during active COVID-19. CDR3s include the opening cysteine and the closing phenylalanine or tryptophan. Fields, in order: V gene, J gene, clone size, D gene, CDR3 DNA, CDR3 protein. D genes are given only for firm matches. A row's size may be missing; if present it is once, few, many or a size class.

v_gene: TRBV16
j_gene: TRBJ2-1
abundance: once
d_gene: .
CDR3nt: TGTGCCAGCAGCCGAAGCACAGGTCAGAATGAGCAGTTCTTC
CDR3aa: CASSRSTGQNEQFF

v_gene: TRBV9
j_gene: TRBJ2-5
abundance: .
d_gene: TRBD2
CDR3nt: TGTGCCAGCAGCGTAGCAACTAGCGGTAAAGAGACCCAGTACTTC
CDR3aa: CASSVATSGKETQYF

v_gene: TRBV7-3
j_gene: TRBJ2-5
abundance: .
d_gene: .
CDR3nt: TGTGCCAGCAGACGGGGGGCATCACCCCAAGAGACCCAGTACTTC
CDR3aa: CASRRGASPQETQYF

v_gene: TRBV19
j_gene: TRBJ1-2
abundance: .
d_gene: TRBD1
CDR3nt: TGTGCCAGTCAGTGGGGACAGGGGCATGGCTACACCTTC
CDR3aa: CASQWGQGHGYTF

v_gene: TRBV30
j_gene: TRBJ1-1
abundance: .
d_gene: .
CDR3nt: TGTGCCTGGAGTGTAATAGAGGACACTGAAGCTTTCTTT
CDR3aa: CAWSVIEDTEAFF

v_gene: TRBV13
j_gene: TRBJ1-1
abundance: .
d_gene: .
CDR3nt: TGTGCCAGCAGCCCCAGTCAGGGCCTAGGGACTGAAGCTTTCTTT
CDR3aa: CASSPSQGLGTEAFF

v_gene: TRBV9
j_gene: TRBJ1-3
abundance: .
d_gene: .
CDR3nt: TGTGCCAGCAGCCCCCATTTGGGGCCGGGAAACACCATATATTTT
CDR3aa: CASSPHLGPGNTIYF

v_gene: TRBV24-1
j_gene: TRBJ2-3
abundance: .
d_gene: TRBD2
CDR3nt: TGTGCCACCAGTGAACCCGGACTAGCGGGCACAGATACGCAGTATTTT
CDR3aa: CATSEPGLAGTDTQYF

v_gene: TRBV5-6
j_gene: TRBJ1-5
abundance: medium-sized
d_gene: .
CDR3nt: TGTGCCAGCAGCTTTACGATTGGACAGAGGAGCAATCAGCCCCAGCATTTT
CDR3aa: CASSFTIGQRSNQPQHF

v_gene: TRBV24-1
j_gene: TRBJ1-6
abundance: .
d_gene: TRBD1
CDR3nt: TGTGCCACCGGGACAGGGGATAATTCACCCCTCCACTTT
CDR3aa: CATGTGDNSPLHF